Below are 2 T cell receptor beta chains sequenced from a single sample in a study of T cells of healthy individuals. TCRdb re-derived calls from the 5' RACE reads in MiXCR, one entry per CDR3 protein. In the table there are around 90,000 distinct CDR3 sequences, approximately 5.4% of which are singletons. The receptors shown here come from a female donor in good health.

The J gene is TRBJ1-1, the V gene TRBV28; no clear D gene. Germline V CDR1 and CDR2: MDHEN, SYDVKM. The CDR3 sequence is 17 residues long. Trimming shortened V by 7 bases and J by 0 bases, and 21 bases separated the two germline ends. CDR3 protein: CASTLFGTSGMNTEAFF. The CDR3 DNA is TGTGCCAGCACCCTATTCGGAACGAGCGGAATGAACACTGAAGCTTTCTTT.

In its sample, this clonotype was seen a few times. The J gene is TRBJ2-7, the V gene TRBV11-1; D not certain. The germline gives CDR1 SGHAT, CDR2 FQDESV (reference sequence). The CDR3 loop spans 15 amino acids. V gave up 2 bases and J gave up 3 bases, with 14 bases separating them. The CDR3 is CASSLSDDGNYEQYF. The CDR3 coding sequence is TGTGCCAGCAGCTTAAGTGACGACGGCAACTACGAGCAGTACTTC.